These T cell receptor beta chains were read from a single sample in a study of cytotoxic CD8 clonotypes in ibrutinib-treated CLL. TCRdb keeps only in-frame clones here, not all; method: immunoSEQ multiplex PCR. The table has about 140,000 clones, around 93% seen once. The sample consisted of PBMCs, taken after 12 months of ibrutinib treatment. Source of these receptors: a human donor with chronic lymphocytic leukemia. CDR3s include the opening cysteine and the closing phenylalanine or tryptophan. A D gene is named only where the DNA matches it firmly. A row's size may be missing; if present it is once, few, many or a size class.

V: TRBV7-9
J: TRBJ2-3
D: NA
size: NA
DNA: TGTGCCAGCAGCACCTCCAGGGTGAAGACGCAGTATTTT
CDR3: CASSTSRVKTQYF

V: TRBV28
J: TRBJ1-4
D: NA
size: NA
DNA: TGTGCCAGCAGCGGTGCCCGGCAGGGATTAAGTGAAAAACTGTTTTTT
CDR3: CASSGARQGLSEKLFF

V: TRBV14
J: TRBJ2-2
D: TRBD1
size: NA
DNA: TGTGCCAGCAGCCCCAGACAGGGGGCGTCTACCGGGGAGCTGTTTTTT
CDR3: CASSPRQGASTGELFF

V: TRBV19
J: TRBJ2-2
D: NA
size: NA
DNA: TGTGCCAGTAGTATAGTGTGGACTGACAGCACCGGGGAGCTGTTTTTT
CDR3: CASSIVWTDSTGELFF

V: TRBV6-5
J: TRBJ2-5
D: NA
size: NA
DNA: TGTGCCAGCAGATCCCTCCCGAGGGAAGAGACCCAGTACTTC
CDR3: CASRSLPREETQYF

V: TRBV7-9
J: TRBJ2-3
D: NA
size: NA
DNA: TGTGCCAGCAGCTTTGGTCCAGATACGCAGTATTTT
CDR3: CASSFGPDTQYF

V: TRBV29-1
J: TRBJ2-3
D: TRBD2
size: NA
DNA: TGCAGCGTTGGAGCGGGAAACACAGATACGCAGTATTTT
CDR3: CSVGAGNTDTQYF

V: TRBV29-1
J: TRBJ2-3
D: NA
size: NA
DNA: TGCAGCGCCCTAAGGGGTTTTACAGATACGCAGTATTTT
CDR3: CSALRGFTDTQYF

V: TRBV28
J: TRBJ2-7
D: TRBD1
size: once
DNA: TGTGCCAGCAGTCCCGGGACAGGAGACGAGCAGTACTTC
CDR3: CASSPGTGDEQYF

V: TRBV28
J: TRBJ2-2
D: NA
size: NA
DNA: TGTGCCACTTTAGGAGGGCCTCCGCCGGAGCTGTTTTTT
CDR3: CATLGGPPPELFF

V: TRBV6-5
J: TRBJ2-1
D: TRBD2
size: NA
DNA: TGTGCCAGCACAAACGGACTAGCGGGGTACAATGAGCAGTTCTTC
CDR3: CASTNGLAGYNEQFF

V: TRBV6-5
J: TRBJ2-7
D: TRBD1
size: NA
DNA: TGTGCCAGCACTTCCCGGACAGGGCCATACGAGCAGTACTTC
CDR3: CASTSRTGPYEQYF

V: TRBV2
J: TRBJ2-7
D: TRBD1
size: NA
DNA: TGTGCCAGCAGTGAGTTGGTGACAGGGAAACGTCGCGAGCAGTACTTC
CDR3: CASSELVTGKRREQYF

V: TRBV6-5
J: TRBJ1-4
D: NA
size: NA
DNA: TGTGCCAGCAGTTACGGCGGACAGATTAATGAAAAACTGTTTTTT
CDR3: CASSYGGQINEKLFF

V: TRBV19
J: TRBJ2-1
D: TRBD1
size: NA
DNA: TGTGCCACCGGGACAGGGGTTAATGAGCAGTTCTTC
CDR3: CATGTGVNEQFF

V: TRBV28
J: TRBJ2-6
D: NA
size: NA
DNA: TGTGCCAGCAGGCCTACAGGGACTGGGGCCAACGTCCTGACTTTC
CDR3: CASRPTGTGANVLTF

V: TRBV6-5
J: TRBJ2-5
D: TRBD1
size: NA
DNA: TGTGCCAGCAGGACAGGGTTCCAAGAGACCCAGTACTTC
CDR3: CASRTGFQETQYF

V: TRBV18
J: TRBJ2-7
D: NA
size: NA
DNA: TGTGCCAGCTCACCACCGGGGCAGGGGGGGTCCTACGAGCAGTACTTC
CDR3: CASSPPGQGGSYEQYF

V: TRBV21-1
J: TRBJ2-1
D: NA
size: NA
DNA: TGTGCCAGCATCCTCCGAGGACAGCACAATGAGCAGTTCTTC
CDR3: CASILRGQHNEQFF

V: TRBV6-5
J: TRBJ2-1
D: TRBD2
size: NA
DNA: TGTGCCAGCAGTTACTTGGCGGGAGGATGGAATGAGCAGTTCTTC
CDR3: CASSYLAGGWNEQFF

V: TRBV6-1
J: TRBJ1-1
D: NA
size: few
DNA: TGTGCCTCAACTATTCATAACACTGAAGCTTTCTTT
CDR3: CASTIHNTEAFF

V: TRBV29-1
J: TRBJ2-3
D: NA
size: NA
DNA: TGCAGCGTGCTCAAGGGAGGAACAGATACGCAGTATTTT
CDR3: CSVLKGGTDTQYF

V: TRBV6-6
J: TRBJ1-5
D: NA
size: NA
DNA: TGTGCCAGCGCTAAGGGGGATAGCAATCAGCCCCAGCATTTT
CDR3: CASAKGDSNQPQHF

V: TRBV29-1
J: TRBJ2-1
D: TRBD2
size: NA
DNA: TGCAGCGGGCGGGGGGAACATGAGCAGTTCTTC
CDR3: CSGRGEHEQFF

V: TRBV30
J: TRBJ1-5
D: TRBD1
size: NA
DNA: TGTGCCTGGAACTCTGGACAGGGTGGGGGTCAGCCCCAGCATTTT
CDR3: CAWNSGQGGGQPQHF

V: TRBV29-1
J: TRBJ2-7
D: TRBD2
size: NA
DNA: TGCAGCGGTTTTAGCGGGAGTGGTGGTGAGCAGTACTTC
CDR3: CSGFSGSGGEQYF

V: TRBV18
J: TRBJ2-7
D: NA
size: NA
DNA: TGTGCCAGCTCACCTTCCGTGGGCGAGCAGTACTTC
CDR3: CASSPSVGEQYF

V: TRBV5-4
J: TRBJ2-2
D: TRBD2
size: NA
DNA: TGTGCCAGCAGCTCAGCCCTAGCGGGATTGAACACCGGGGAGCTGTTTTTT
CDR3: CASSSALAGLNTGELFF

V: TRBV2
J: TRBJ2-7
D: NA
size: NA
DNA: TGTGCCAGCAGTGAAGCCCGGACCGGTTCCTACGAGCAGTACTTC
CDR3: CASSEARTGSYEQYF

V: TRBV6-5
J: TRBJ2-7
D: NA
size: few
DNA: TGTGCCAGTTCCGAGGGGCCCGAGCAGTACTTC
CDR3: CASSEGPEQYF

V: TRBV28
J: TRBJ2-7
D: NA
size: few
DNA: TGTGCCAGCAGTTTCTTAGGACACTCCTACGAGCAGTACTTC
CDR3: CASSFLGHSYEQYF

V: TRBV2
J: TRBJ2-3
D: NA
size: NA
DNA: TGTGCCAGCAGCGACGACTCTAATAAGGGAGATACGCAGTATTTT
CDR3: CASSDDSNKGDTQYF

V: TRBV15
J: TRBJ1-4
D: NA
size: NA
DNA: TGTGCCACCAGCAGAGATGGAGGGACAACTAATGAAAAACTGTTTTTT
CDR3: CATSRDGGTTNEKLFF

V: TRBV7-2
J: TRBJ1-5
D: TRBD1
size: NA
DNA: TGTGCCAGCAGCAGCGGACAGGGGAGCAATCAGCCCCAGCATTTT
CDR3: CASSSGQGSNQPQHF

V: TRBV6-6
J: TRBJ2-7
D: NA
size: NA
DNA: TGTGCCAGCAGTAAAGCGGACAAGTTTTACGAGCAGTACTTC
CDR3: CASSKADKFYEQYF

V: TRBV27
J: TRBJ2-3
D: NA
size: NA
DNA: TGTGCCAGCAGTTTAGAGGGTACGCAGTATTTT
CDR3: CASSLEGTQYF

V: TRBV7-6
J: TRBJ1-2
D: NA
size: NA
DNA: TGTGCCAGCAGCCCAGGGGTAGAGATTAACTATGGCTACACCTTC
CDR3: CASSPGVEINYGYTF

V: TRBV28
J: TRBJ2-7
D: TRBD2
size: NA
DNA: TGTGCCACCCTCAGCTCCAATAGCGGGAGTCCCCCCTACGAGCAGTACTTC
CDR3: CATLSSNSGSPPYEQYF

V: TRBV7-2
J: TRBJ1-1
D: NA
size: NA
DNA: TGTGCCAGCAGAGAGAACATGAACACTGAAGCTTTCTTT
CDR3: CASRENMNTEAFF

V: TRBV30
J: TRBJ2-2
D: TRBD2
size: NA
DNA: TGTGCCTGGAACCCGGGACTAGCGGCAAACATTTTCACCGGGGAGCTGTTTTTT
CDR3: CAWNPGLAANIFTGELFF

V: TRBV6-4
J: TRBJ2-2
D: NA
size: NA
DNA: TGTGCCAGCAGTGACCGACCGAACACCGGGGAGCTGTTTTTT
CDR3: CASSDRPNTGELFF

V: TRBV28
J: TRBJ2-3
D: TRBD2
size: NA
DNA: TGTGCCAGCAGTTCCCCGAGCGGGAGGGCCACAGATACGCAGTATTTT
CDR3: CASSSPSGRATDTQYF

V: TRBV6-5
J: TRBJ2-7
D: NA
size: NA
DNA: TGTGCCAGCAGTTACTCGGACTTAAGATTGGGAGAGCAGTACTTC
CDR3: CASSYSDLRLGEQYF

V: TRBV7-2
J: TRBJ2-5
D: NA
size: NA
DNA: TGTGCCAGCAGCTTAGGAAGCCACCAAGAGACCCAGTACTTC
CDR3: CASSLGSHQETQYF

V: TRBV19
J: TRBJ2-1
D: NA
size: NA
DNA: TGTGCCAGTGACCGTGGCTGGGGCTACAATGAGCAGTTCTTC
CDR3: CASDRGWGYNEQFF

V: TRBV20-1
J: TRBJ2-7
D: NA
size: NA
DNA: TGCAGTGCCCTGACTAGATACGAGCAGTACTTC
CDR3: CSALTRYEQYF

V: TRBV27
J: TRBJ2-1
D: NA
size: once
DNA: TGTGCCAGCAGTTTACAGGGCGCTGAGGACAATGAGCAGTTCTTC
CDR3: CASSLQGAEDNEQFF

V: TRBV9
J: TRBJ2-1
D: NA
size: NA
DNA: TGTGCCAGCAGTTCCCTAGGGGATATCTACAATGAGCAGTTCTTC
CDR3: CASSSLGDIYNEQFF

V: TRBV2
J: TRBJ1-5
D: NA
size: NA
DNA: TGTGCCAGCACCAAGGATGAGGTCAATCAGCCCCAGCATTTT
CDR3: CASTKDEVNQPQHF

V: TRBV28
J: TRBJ2-3
D: NA
size: NA
DNA: TGTGCCAGCAGTTCCCCTAGCGATTGGGCAGATACGCAGTATTTT
CDR3: CASSSPSDWADTQYF